This T cell receptor (beta chain) is from a study of OX40 agonist ivuxolimab in advanced cancers. The sample holds a few counts of this clone. Measured with immunoSEQ multiplex PCR; TCRdb has only the in-frame clones, and not every one. The sample contains roughly 73,000 clones, 88% of which appear only once. The origin of this receptor is an adult with an advanced solid tumor such as melanoma, head and neck, liver or kidney cancer. Material: CD4+ or CD8+ T cells sorted from blood, obtained in a trial of the OX40 agonist ivuxolimab.

CDR3 coding DNA: TGTGCCAGCTCACGAACCGGGACAGAGGGTTCACCCCTCCACTTT. This translates into CASSRTGTEGSPLHF. V is TRBV18 and J is TRBJ1-6; 7 positions agree with TRBD1. The germline V gene has CDR1 KGHSH and CDR2 LQKENI. CDR3 size: 15 residues. With 4 bases clipped from V and 9 bases from J, the junction kept 9 bases outside the gene matches.